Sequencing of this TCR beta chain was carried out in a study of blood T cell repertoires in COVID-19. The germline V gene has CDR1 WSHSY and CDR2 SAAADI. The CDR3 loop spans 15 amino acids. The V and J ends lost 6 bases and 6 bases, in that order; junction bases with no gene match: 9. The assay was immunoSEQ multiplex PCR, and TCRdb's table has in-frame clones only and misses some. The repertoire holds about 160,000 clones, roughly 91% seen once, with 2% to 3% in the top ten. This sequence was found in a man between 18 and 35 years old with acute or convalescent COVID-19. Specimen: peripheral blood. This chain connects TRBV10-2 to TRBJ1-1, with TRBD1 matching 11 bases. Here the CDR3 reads CASSDLDRGRPEAFF. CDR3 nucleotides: TGCGCCAGCAGCGACCTGGACAGGGGGCGGCCTGAAGCTTTCTTT.